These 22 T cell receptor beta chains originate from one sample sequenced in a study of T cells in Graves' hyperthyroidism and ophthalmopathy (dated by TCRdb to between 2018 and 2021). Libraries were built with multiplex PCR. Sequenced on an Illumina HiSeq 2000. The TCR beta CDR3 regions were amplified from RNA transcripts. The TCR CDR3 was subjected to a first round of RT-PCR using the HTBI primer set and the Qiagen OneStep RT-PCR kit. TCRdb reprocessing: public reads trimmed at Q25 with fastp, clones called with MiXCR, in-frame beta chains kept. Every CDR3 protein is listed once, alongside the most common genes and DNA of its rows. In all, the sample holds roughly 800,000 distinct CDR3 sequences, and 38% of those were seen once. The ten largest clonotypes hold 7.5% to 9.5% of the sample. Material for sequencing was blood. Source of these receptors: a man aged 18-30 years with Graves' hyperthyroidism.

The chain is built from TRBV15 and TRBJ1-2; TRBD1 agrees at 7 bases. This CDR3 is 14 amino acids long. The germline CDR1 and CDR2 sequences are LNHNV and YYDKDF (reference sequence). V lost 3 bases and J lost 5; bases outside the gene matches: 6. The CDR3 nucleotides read TGTGCCACCAGCAGTTACAGGGGACAGTATGGCTACACCTTC. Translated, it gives CATSSYRGQYGYTF. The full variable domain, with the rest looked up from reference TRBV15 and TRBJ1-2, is DAMVIQNPRYQVTQFGKPVTLSCSQTLNHNVMYWYQQKSSQAPKLLFHYYDKDFNNEADTPDNFQSRRPNTSFCFLDIRSPGLGDTAMYLCATSSYRGQYGYTFGSGTRLTVV.

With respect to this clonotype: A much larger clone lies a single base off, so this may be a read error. CDR3 DNA: TGTGTCAGTAGTATGGCAGGGAGCCAGCCCCAGCATTTT. It codes for CVSSMAGSQPQHF. The chain couples TRBV19 to TRBJ1-5; a weak D match, TRBD1 (5 bases). CDR3 size: 13 residues. The V gene's germline CDR1 is LNHDA and CDR2 SQIVND (reference sequence). Drawing the rest from reference TRBV19 and TRBJ1-5, the complete variable domain is DGGITQSPKYLFRKEGQNVTLSCEQNLNHDAMYWYRQDPGQGLRLIYYSQIVNDFQKGDIAEGYSVSREKKESFPLTVTSAQKNPTAFYLCVSSMAGSQPQHFGDGTRLSIL.

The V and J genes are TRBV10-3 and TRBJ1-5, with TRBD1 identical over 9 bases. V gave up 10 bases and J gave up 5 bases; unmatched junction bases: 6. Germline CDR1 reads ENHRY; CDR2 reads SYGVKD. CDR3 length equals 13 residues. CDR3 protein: CATGTGKYQPQHF. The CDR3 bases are TGTGCCACCGGGACAGGGAAATATCAGCCCCAGCATTTT.

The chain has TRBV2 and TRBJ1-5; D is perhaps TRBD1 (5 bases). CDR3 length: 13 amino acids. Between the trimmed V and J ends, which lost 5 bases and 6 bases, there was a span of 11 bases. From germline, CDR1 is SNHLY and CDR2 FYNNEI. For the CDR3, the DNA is TGTGCCAGCAGTCAGGGTAGGTTTCAGCCCCAGCATTTT. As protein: CASSQGRFQPQHF.

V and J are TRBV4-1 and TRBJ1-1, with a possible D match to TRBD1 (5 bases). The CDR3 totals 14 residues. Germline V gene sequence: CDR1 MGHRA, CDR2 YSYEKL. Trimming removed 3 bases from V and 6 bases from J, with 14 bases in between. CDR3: CASSQAGLVAEAFF. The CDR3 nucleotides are TGCGCCAGCAGCCAGGCGGGACTTGTTGCTGAAGCTTTCTTT.

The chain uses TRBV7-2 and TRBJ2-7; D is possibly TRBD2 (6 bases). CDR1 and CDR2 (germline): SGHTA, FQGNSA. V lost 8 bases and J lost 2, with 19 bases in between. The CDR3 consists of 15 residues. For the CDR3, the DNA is TGTGCCAGCTGCCGTGGGGGGATCGGAACCTACGAGCAGTACTTC. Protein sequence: CASCRGGIGTYEQYF.

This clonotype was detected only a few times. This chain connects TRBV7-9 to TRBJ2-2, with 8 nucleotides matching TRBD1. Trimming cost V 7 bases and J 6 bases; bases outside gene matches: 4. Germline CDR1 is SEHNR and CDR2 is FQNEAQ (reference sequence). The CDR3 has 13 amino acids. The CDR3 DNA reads TGTGCCAGCATCCAGGACAGGGCCGGGGAGCTGTTTTTT. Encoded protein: CASIQDRAGELFF.

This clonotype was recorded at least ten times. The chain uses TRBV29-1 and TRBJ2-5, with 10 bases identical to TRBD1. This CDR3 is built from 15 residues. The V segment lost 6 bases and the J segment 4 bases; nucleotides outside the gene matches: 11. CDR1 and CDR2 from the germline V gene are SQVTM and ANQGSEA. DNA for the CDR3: TGCAGCGTGAATAAGGGACAGGGGATTGGAGAGACCCAGTACTTC. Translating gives CSVNKGQGIGETQYF.

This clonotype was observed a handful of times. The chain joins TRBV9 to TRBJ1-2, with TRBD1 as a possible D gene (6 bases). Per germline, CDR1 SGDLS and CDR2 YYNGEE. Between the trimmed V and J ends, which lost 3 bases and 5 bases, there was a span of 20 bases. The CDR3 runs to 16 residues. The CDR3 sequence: CASSEALGGARYGYTF. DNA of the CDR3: TGTGCCAGCAGCGAGGCCCTCGGGGGGGCTAGATATGGCTACACCTTC.

Here the CDR3 reads CSAPRQYF. The CDR3 DNA is TGCAGTGCTCCGAGACAGTACTTC. The chain carries TRBV20-1 and TRBJ2-7; unclear D gene. This CDR3 has 8 residues. The V gene's germline CDR1 is DFQATT and CDR2 SNEGSKA (reference sequence). V lost 5 bases and J 10 bases, leaving 6 bases between the germline ends.

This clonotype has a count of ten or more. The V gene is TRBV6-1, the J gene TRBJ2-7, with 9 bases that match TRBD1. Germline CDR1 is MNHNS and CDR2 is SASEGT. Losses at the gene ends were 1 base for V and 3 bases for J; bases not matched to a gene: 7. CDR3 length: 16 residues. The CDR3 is CASSEVDGTGNYEQYF. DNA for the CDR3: TGTGCCAGCAGTGAAGTGGACGGGACAGGGAACTACGAGCAGTACTTC.

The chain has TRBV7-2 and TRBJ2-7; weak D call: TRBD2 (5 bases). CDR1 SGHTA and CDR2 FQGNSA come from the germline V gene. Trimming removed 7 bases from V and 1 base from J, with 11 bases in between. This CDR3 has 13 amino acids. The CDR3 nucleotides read TGTGCCAGCAAATCCCCGGGGTCCTACGAGCAGTACTTC. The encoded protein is CASKSPGSYEQYF.

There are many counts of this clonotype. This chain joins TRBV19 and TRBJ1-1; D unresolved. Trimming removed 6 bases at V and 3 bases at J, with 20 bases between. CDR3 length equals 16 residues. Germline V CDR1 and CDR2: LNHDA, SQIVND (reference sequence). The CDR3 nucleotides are TGTGCCAGTAGCGGGCCAGCCGAGGCCTTTTACACTGAAGCTTTCTTT. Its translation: CASSGPAEAFYTEAFF.

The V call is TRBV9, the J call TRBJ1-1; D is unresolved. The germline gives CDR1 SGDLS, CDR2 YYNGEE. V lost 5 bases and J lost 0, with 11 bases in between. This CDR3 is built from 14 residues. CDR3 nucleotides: TGTGCCAGCAGTTTTGCCCGGATGAACACTGAAGCTTTCTTT. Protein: CASSFARMNTEAFF.

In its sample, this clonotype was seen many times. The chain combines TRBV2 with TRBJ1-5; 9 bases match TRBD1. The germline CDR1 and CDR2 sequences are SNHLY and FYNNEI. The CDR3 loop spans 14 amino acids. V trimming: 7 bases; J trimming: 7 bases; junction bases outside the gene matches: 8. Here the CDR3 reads CASMGTGLGQPQHF. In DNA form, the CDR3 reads TGTGCCAGCATGGGGACAGGGTTAGGACAGCCCCAGCATTTT.

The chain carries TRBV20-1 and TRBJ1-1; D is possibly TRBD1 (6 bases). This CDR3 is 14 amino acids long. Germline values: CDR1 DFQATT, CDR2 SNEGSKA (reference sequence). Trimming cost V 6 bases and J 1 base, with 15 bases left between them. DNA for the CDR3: TGCAGTGCGAGGACGGGACACCAGAACACTGAAGCTTTCTTT. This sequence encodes CSARTGHQNTEAFF.

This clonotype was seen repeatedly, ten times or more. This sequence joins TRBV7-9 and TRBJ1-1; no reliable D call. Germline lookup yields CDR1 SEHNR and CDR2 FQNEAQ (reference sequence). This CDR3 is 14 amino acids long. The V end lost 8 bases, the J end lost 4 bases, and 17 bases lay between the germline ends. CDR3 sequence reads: CASFRAGSGTEAFF. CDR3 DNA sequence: TGTGCCAGCTTTAGAGCAGGATCAGGCACTGAAGCTTTCTTT. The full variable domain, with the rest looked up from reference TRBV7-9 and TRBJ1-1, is DTGVSQNPRHKITKRGQNVTFRCDPISEHNRLYWYRQTLGQGPEFLTYFQNEAQLEKSRLLSDRFSAERPKGSFSTLEIQRTEQGDSAMYLCASFRAGSGTEAFFGQGTRLTVV.

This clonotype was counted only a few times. This CDR3 is CASQRELYSNQPQHF. The CDR3 nucleotides read TGTGCCAGTCAACGCGAGCTATATAGCAATCAGCCCCAGCATTTT. V usage is TRBV19 and J usage is TRBJ1-5, with no clear D. Germline lookup yields CDR1 LNHDA and CDR2 SQIVND (reference sequence). There are 15 residues in the CDR3. Trimming cost V 8 bases and J 0 bases, with 14 bases left between them.

CDR3 DNA sequence: TGCGCCAGCAGTGAGTCAGGCGGGAACAATCAGCCCCAGCATTTT. Translated, it gives CASSESGGNNQPQHF. The V call is TRBV10-2, the J call TRBJ1-5; no clear D. The length of the CDR3 is 15 residues. CDR1 and CDR2 from the germline V gene are WSHSY and SAAADI. The V end was cut by 0 bases, the J end by 3 bases, with 9 bases between.

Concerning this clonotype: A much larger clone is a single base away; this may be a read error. CDR3 coding DNA: TGTGCCATCAACCCAACTAGGATCGGCGAGCAGTACTTC. This encodes CAINPTRIGEQYF. The gene calls are TRBV10-3 and TRBJ2-7, with D perhaps matching TRBD2 (5 bases). Deletions cut 7 bases from V and 6 bases from J, with 16 bases between. Germline lookup yields CDR1 ENHRY and CDR2 SYGVKD. This CDR3 has 13 amino acids.

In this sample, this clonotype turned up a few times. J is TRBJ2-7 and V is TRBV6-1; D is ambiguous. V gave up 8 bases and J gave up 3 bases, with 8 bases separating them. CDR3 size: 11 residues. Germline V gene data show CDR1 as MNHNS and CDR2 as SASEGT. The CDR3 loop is CASLNYYEQYF. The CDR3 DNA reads TGTGCCAGCCTGAACTACTACGAGCAGTACTTC.

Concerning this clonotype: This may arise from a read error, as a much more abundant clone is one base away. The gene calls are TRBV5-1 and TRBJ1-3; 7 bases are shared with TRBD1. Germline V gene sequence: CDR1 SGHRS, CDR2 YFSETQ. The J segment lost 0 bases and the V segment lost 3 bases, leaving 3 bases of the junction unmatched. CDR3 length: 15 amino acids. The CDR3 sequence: CASSSGQISGNTIYF. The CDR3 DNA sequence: TGCGCCAGCAGCTCGGGACAGATCTCTGGAAACACCATATATTTT. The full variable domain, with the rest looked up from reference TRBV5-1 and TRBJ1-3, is KAGVTQTPRYLIKTRGQQVTLSCSPISGHRSVSWYQQTPGQGLQFLFEYFSETQRNKGNFPGRFSGRQFSNSRSEMNVSTLELGDSALYLCASSSGQISGNTIYFGEGSWLTVV.